Below, 8 T cell receptor beta chains from the same sample are listed, as sequenced in a study of cytomegalovirus exposure and HLA in healthy donors. The primer mix had 60 Vbeta and 13 Jbeta primers. TCRdb's copy holds only in-frame clones and misses some; the assay was immunoSEQ multiplex PCR. The sample yields over 100,000 clones, around 74% seen once. Material for sequencing was PBMCs. These receptors were taken from a man in his forties in good health and CMV-seropositive.

This clone was seen just once. The chain has TRBV6-5 and TRBJ2-2, with 10 bases aligning to TRBD2. V dropped 10 bases and J dropped 6; count of bases not matched to a gene: 11. Germline CDR1 is MNHEY and CDR2 is SVGAGI. CDR3 length: 15 amino acids. Written as DNA, the CDR3 is TGTGCCACCCAAGGGCTAGCGGGAGAGGCCGGGGAGCTGTTTTTT. It translates to CATQGLAGEAGELFF.

This clone was seen only once. The CDR3 region has the DNA TGTGCCAGCAGCTCCCCGGGACAGCTCAACAATGAGCAGTTCTTC. It encodes CASSSPGQLNNEQFF. The chain recombines TRBV7-9 with TRBJ2-1, with 7 bases identical to TRBD1. V shed 4 bases and J 5 bases; nucleotides not matched to a gene: 8. This CDR3 has 15 residues. Looked up from germline, CDR1 is SEHNR and CDR2 is FQNEAQ (reference sequence). Drawing the rest from reference TRBV7-9 and TRBJ2-1, the complete variable domain is DTGVSQNPRHKITKRGQNVTFRCDPISEHNRLYWYRQTLGQGPEFLTYFQNEAQLEKSRLLSDRFSAERPKGSFSTLEIQRTEQGDSAMYLCASSSPGQLNNEQFFGPGTRLTVL.

The chain links TRBV6-6 to TRBJ2-5; D gene unclear. The V and J ends lost 6 bases and 4 bases respectively, with 15 bases between them. This CDR3 contains 14 residues. Looked up from germline, CDR1 is MNHNY and CDR2 is SVGAGI (reference sequence). The CDR3 here is CASSPTYSLETQYF. DNA for the CDR3: TGTGCCAGCAGCCCCACCTACTCGTTAGAGACCCAGTACTTC.

The CDR3 region is CASSQEAGGDTQYF. CDR3 DNA: TGTGCCAGCAGCCAAGAAGCGGGCGGCGATACGCAGTATTTT. The genes are TRBV4-2 and TRBJ2-3, with D possibly being TRBD2 (6 bases). This CDR3 region has 14 residues. Germline CDR1 is LGHNA and CDR2 is YNFKEQ. Trimming removed 0 bases at V and 6 bases at J, with 10 bases between.

This clone appeared once. This chain links TRBV14 with TRBJ2-5; 7 bases line up with TRBD1. CDR1 is SGHDN, CDR2 FVKESK, per germline. This CDR3 comprises 14 residues. V lost 1 base to trimming and J lost 5 bases; unmatched junction nucleotides: 4. CDR3 DNA: TGTGCCAGCAGCCAAGGACAGGGTTCGGAGACCCAGTACTTC. This sequence encodes CASSQGQGSETQYF.

This clone was seen more than once but under ten times. The rearrangement joins TRBV30 to TRBJ1-5; D is ambiguous. CDR3 length equals 14 residues. Germline V gene sequence: CDR1 GTSNPN, CDR2 SVGIG (reference sequence). V was trimmed by 0 bases and J by 2 bases, leaving 8 bases between them. In DNA form, the CDR3 reads TGTGCCTGGAGTGTAAGCGTAGGCAATCAGCCCCAGCATTTT. This gives the protein CAWSVSVGNQPQHF.

The chain has TRBV28 and TRBJ2-5; 8 positions match TRBD1. Trimming at V came to 3 bases and at J to 0 bases, leaving 3 bases not matched to a gene. The CDR3 spans 15 residues. The germline V gene has CDR1 MDHEN and CDR2 SYDVKM. The CDR3 is CASSLTGEYQETQYF. DNA of the CDR3: TGTGCCAGCAGTTTGACAGGGGAATACCAAGAGACCCAGTACTTC.

The CDR3, as DNA: TGCGCCAGCAGCACCTCGGGACAGCCCTACGAGCAGTACTTC. Translating gives CASSTSGQPYEQYF. The rearrangement links TRBV5-1 to TRBJ2-7, with TRBD1 matching 7 bases. This CDR3 is 14 amino acids long. After removal of 4 bases from V and 2 bases from J, the junction contained 6 bases not matched to a gene. Germline V lookup: CDR1 SGHRS, CDR2 YFSETQ.